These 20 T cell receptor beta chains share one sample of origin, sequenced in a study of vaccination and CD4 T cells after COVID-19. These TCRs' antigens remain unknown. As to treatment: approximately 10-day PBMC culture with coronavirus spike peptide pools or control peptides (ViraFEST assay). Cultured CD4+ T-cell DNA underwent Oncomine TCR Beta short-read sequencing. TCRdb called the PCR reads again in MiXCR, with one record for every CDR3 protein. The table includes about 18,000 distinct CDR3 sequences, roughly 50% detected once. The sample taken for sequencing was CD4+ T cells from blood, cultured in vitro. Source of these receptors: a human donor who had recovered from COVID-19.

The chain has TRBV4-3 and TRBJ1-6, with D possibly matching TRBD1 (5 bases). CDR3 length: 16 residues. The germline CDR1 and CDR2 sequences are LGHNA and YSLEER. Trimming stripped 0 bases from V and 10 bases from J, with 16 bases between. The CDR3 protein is CASSQDWQGTGSPLHF. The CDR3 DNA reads TGCGCCAGCAGCCAAGATTGGCAGGGAACAGGATCACCCCTCCACTTT.

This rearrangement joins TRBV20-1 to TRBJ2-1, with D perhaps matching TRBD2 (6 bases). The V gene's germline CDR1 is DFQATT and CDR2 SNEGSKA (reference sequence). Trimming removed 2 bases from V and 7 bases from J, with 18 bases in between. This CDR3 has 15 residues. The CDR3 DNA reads TGCAGTGCTAGACAGGGTAGCGGTTTATTTAATGAGCAGTTCTTC. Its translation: CSARQGSGLFNEQFF.

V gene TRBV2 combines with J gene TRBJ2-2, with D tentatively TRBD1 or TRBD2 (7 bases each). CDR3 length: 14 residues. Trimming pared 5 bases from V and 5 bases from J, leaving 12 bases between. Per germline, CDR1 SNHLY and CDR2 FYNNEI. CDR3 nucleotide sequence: TGTGCCAGCAGTCGGCAGGGGGGGACCGGGGAGCTGTTTTTT. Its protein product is CASSRQGGTGELFF. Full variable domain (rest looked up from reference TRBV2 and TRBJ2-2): EPEVTQTPSHQVTQMGQEVILRCVPISNHLYFYWYRQILGQKVEFLVSFYNNEISEKSEIFDDQFSVERPDGSNFTLKIRSTKLEDSAMYFCASSRQGGTGELFFGEGSRLTVL.

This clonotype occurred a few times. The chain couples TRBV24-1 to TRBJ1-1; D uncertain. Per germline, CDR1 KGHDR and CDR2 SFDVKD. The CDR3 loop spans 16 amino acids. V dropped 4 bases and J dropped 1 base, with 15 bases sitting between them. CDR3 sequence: CATSDGVGQANTEAFF. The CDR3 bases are TGTGCCACCAGTGACGGGGTTGGGCAGGCGAACACTGAAGCTTTCTTT.

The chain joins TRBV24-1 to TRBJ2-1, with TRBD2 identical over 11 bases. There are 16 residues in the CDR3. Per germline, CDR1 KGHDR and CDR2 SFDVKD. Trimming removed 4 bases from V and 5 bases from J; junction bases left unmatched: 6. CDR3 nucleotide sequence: TGTGCCACCAGTGACCCTAGCGGGAGGTCACACAATGAGCAGTTCTTC. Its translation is CATSDPSGRSHNEQFF.

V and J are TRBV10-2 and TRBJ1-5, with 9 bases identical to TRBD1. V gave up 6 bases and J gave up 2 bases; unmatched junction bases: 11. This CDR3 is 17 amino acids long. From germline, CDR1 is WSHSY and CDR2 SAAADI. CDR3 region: CASSDTGTGFGNQPQHF. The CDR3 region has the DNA TGCGCCAGCAGCGATACCGGGACAGGGTTTGGCAATCAGCCCCAGCATTTT.

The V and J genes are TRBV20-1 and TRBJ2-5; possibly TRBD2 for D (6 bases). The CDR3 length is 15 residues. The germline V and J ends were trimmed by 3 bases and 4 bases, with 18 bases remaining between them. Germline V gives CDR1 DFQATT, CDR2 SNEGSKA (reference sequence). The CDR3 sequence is CSASRTAAGGETQYF. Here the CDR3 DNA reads TGCAGTGCTAGCCGAACGGCCGCCGGGGGAGAGACCCAGTACTTC.

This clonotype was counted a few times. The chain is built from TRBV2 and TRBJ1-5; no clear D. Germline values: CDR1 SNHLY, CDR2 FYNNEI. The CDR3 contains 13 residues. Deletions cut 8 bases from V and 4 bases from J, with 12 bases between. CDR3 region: CASRTVKNQPQHF. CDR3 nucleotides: TGTGCCAGCCGGACGGTAAAGAATCAGCCCCAGCATTTT. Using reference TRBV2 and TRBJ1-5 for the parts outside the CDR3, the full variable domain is EPEVTQTPSHQVTQMGQEVILRCVPISNHLYFYWYRQILGQKVEFLVSFYNNEISEKSEIFDDQFSVERPDGSNFTLKIRSTKLEDSAMYFCASRTVKNQPQHFGDGTRLSIL.

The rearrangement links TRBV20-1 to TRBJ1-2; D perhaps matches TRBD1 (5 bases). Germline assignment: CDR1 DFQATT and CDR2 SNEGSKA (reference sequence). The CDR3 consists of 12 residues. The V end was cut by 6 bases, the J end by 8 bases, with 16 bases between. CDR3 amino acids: CSAAQGLDGYTF. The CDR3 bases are TGCAGTGCCGCTCAGGGACTTGACGGCTACACCTTC.

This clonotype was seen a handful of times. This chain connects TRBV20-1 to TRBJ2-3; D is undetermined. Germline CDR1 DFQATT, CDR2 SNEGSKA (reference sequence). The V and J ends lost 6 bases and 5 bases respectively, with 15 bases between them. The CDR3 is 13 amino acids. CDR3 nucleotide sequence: TGCAGTGCGTCGATCGGCGCCGGAGATACGCAGTATTTT. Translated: CSASIGAGDTQYF.

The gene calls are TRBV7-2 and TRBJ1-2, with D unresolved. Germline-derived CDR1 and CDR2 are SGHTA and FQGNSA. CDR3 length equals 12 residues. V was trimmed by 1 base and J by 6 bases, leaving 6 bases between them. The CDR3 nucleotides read TGTGCCAGCAGCTTAGGGAGGGATGGCTACACCTTC. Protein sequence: CASSLGRDGYTF.

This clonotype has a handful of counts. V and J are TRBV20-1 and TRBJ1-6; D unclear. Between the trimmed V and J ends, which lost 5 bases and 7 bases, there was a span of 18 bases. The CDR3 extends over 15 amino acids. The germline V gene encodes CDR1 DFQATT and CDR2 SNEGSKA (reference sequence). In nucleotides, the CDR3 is TGCAGTGCTCCGAGATCCCACTCGGGAAATTCACCCCTCCACTTT. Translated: CSAPRSHSGNSPLHF.

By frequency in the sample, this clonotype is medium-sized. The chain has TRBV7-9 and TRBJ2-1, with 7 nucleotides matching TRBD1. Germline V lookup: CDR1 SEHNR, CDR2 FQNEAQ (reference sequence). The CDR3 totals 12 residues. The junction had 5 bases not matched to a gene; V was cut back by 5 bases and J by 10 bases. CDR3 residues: CASSPPGQEQFF. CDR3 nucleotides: TGTGCCAGCAGCCCTCCGGGACAGGAGCAGTTCTTC. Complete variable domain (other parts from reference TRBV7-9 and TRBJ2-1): DTGVSQNPRHKITKRGQNVTFRCDPISEHNRLYWYRQTLGQGPEFLTYFQNEAQLEKSRLLSDRFSAERPKGSFSTLEIQRTEQGDSAMYLCASSPPGQEQFFGPGTRLTVL.

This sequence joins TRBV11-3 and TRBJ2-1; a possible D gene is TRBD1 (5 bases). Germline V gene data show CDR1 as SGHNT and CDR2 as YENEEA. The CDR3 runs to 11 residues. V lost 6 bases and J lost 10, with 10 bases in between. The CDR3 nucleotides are TGTGCCAGCAGGTCCCGGACAGAGCAGTTCTTC. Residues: CASRSRTEQFF. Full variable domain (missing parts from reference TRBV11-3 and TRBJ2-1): EAGVVQSPRYKIIEKKQPVAFWCNPISGHNTLYWYLQNLGQGPELLIRYENEEAVDDSQLPKDRFSAERLKGVDSTLKIQPAELGDSAVYLCASRSRTEQFFGPGTRLTVL.

Here the CDR3 DNA reads TGCAGTGCTAGAGATGACGGACGGCCGAACACTGAAGCTTTCTTT. Protein sequence: CSARDDGRPNTEAFF. This rearrangement joins TRBV20-1 to TRBJ1-1; no clear D gene. Germline V gene data show CDR1 as DFQATT and CDR2 as SNEGSKA (reference sequence). This CDR3 comprises 15 residues. With 0 bases removed from V and 1 base from J, the gap between germline ends came to 12 bases.

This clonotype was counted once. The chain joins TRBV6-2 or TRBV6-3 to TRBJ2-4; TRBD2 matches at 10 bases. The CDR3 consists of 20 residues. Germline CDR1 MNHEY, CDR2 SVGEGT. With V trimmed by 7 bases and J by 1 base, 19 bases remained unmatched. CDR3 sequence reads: CASIQQVGLAVRFAKNIQYF. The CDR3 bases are TGTGCCAGCATCCAACAAGTCGGACTAGCGGTCAGATTTGCCAAAAACATTCAGTACTTC.

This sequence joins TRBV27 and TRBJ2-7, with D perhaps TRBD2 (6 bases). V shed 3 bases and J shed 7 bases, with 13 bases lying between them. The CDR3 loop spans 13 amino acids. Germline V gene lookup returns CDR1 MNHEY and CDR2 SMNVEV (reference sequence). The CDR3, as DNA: TGTGCCAGCAGTTTTGGGGGGAGCTGGGAGCAGTACTTC. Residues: CASSFGGSWEQYF.

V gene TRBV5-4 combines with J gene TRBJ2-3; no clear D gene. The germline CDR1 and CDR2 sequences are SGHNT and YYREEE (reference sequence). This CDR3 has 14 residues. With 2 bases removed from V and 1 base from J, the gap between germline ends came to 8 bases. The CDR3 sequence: CASSFGTRTDTQYF. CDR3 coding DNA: TGTGCCAGCAGCTTTGGCACCCGCACAGATACGCAGTATTTT.

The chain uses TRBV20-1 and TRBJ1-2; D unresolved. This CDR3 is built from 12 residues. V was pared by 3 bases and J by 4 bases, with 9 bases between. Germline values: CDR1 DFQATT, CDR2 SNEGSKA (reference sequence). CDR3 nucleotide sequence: TGCAGTGCTAGTCTCCCGGTCTATGGCTACACCTTC. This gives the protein CSASLPVYGYTF.

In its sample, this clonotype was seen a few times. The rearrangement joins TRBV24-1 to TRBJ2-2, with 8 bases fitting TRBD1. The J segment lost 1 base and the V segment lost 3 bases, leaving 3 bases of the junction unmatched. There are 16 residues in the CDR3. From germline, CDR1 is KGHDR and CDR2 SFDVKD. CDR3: CATSDPGTGNTGELFF. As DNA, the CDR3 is TGTGCCACCAGTGATCCCGGGACAGGGAACACCGGGGAGCTGTTTTTT.